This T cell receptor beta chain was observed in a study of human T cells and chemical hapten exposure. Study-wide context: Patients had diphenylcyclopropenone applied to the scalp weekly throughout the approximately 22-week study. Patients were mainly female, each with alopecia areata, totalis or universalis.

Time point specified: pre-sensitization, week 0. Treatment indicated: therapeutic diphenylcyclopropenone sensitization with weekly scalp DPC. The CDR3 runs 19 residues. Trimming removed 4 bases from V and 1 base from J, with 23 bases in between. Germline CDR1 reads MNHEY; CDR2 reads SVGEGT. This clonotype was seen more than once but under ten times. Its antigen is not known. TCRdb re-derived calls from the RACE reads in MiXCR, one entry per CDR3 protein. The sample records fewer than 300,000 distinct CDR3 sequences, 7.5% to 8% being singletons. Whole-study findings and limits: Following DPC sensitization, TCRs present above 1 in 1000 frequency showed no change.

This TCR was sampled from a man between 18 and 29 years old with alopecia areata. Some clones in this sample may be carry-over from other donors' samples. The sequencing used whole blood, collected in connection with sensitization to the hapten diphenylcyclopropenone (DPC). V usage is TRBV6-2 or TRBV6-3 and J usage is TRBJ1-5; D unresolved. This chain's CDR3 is CASSSLIGDLLQSNQPQHF. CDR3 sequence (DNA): TGTGCCAGCAGTTCCCTGATAGGTGACTTACTACAAAGCAATCAGCCCCAGCATTTT.